Sequencing of this TCR beta chain was carried out in a study of T-cell reconstitution after alpha-beta-depleted transplantation in children. The CDR3 covers 16 residues. V dropped 0 bases and J dropped 3 bases, with 9 bases sitting between them. Germline V gene sequence: CDR1 LGHNA, CDR2 YSLEER. As it was prepared, the TCRbeta library received unique molecular identifiers. TCRdb passed the PCR reads through MiXCR, listing each CDR3 protein once. The sample yields approximately 85,000 distinct CDR3 sequences, around an eighth seen once. This clonotype was counted only a few times. This clonotype was sampled from a male patient between 2 and 15 years old who had a stem cell transplant for acute lymphoblastic leukemia, so the T cells may come from the graft donor. The sequences come from PBMCs, mostly from graft donor cells, collected 180 days after TCRalphabeta/CD19-depleted stem cell transplant. The V call is TRBV4-3, the J call TRBJ2-6; D gene ambiguous. The CDR3 sequence is CASSQDRGLGANVLTF. For the CDR3, the DNA is TGCGCCAGCAGCCAAGATCGTGGGCTTGGGGCCAACGTCCTGACTTTC.